This T cell receptor beta chain originates from a study of blood T cell repertoires in COVID-19. As for the study in general: Both acute and convalescent COVID-19 samples were obtained from the United States, Italy and Spain. From T cells, B-cell-depleted T cells, or PBMCs came the material, which was cDNA or gDNA.

This CDR3 spans 14 amino acids. With V trimmed by 3 bases and J by 3 bases, 3 bases remained unmatched. Germline V gives CDR1 KGHSH, CDR2 LQKENI. The protocol was immunoSEQ multiplex PCR, while the TCRdb copy is restricted to in-frame clones and leaves out a portion. This repertoire shows over 75,000 clones, 86% found once; its top ten account for about 25%. The sample was peripheral blood. The clonotype was recovered from a human donor in a cohort sampled during active COVID-19. V usage is TRBV18 and J usage is TRBJ2-7; 9 nucleotides agree with TRBD1. The CDR3 sequence is CASSPGQGIYEQYF. The CDR3 region has the DNA TGTGCCAGCTCACCGGGACAGGGAATCTACGAGCAGTACTTC.